The sequence of this T cell receptor (beta chain) was determined in a study of cytomegalovirus exposure and HLA in healthy donors (dated by TCRdb to 2016 to 2017). About the full investigation: In an earlier analysis of 450 to 750 of the donors, 250 to 350 Gb of sequence data and some 120 million unique TCR beta sequences from roughly 180 million T cells were reported. A later analysis re-analyzed previously published TCR beta repertoires from 500 to 700 donors and added high-resolution HLA genotyping to study TCR occurrence patterns. The study profiled the T cell repertoires of about 640 subjects by immunosequencing and related them to cytomegalovirus serostatus. Typing coverage varied by locus: about 620-640 donors for A, B, C, DRB1 and DQB1; some 520 for DQA1; nearly 610 for DPA1; approximately 490 for DPB1. In an earlier analysis of 587 of the donors, high-throughput TCR beta sequencing was used to judge whether each TCR beta V gene segment behaved as functional or pseudogenic. Approximately 300 gigabases of sequencing data and around 85 million unique TCR sequences made up an early release that covered 640 HLA-typed donors. A later genetic analysis took genome-wide SNP genotypes for about three fifths of the roughly 700 donors and used that subset as a discovery cohort. Of the roughly 400 genotyped donors, less than 90% were placed in the genetic ancestry cluster associated with self-reported Caucasian donors. Class I and class II HLA loci were covered by the typing at four-digit resolution. To predict cytomegalovirus infection status, the study brought together high-throughput TCR immunosequencing, statistical association of individual TCRs with disease status, and machine learning. About five DR-DQ haplotypes were treated as single units for association and clustering because of strong linkage in the cohort. In addition to the first cohort of 500 to 850 subjects, a separate validation cohort of 100 to 150 different subjects was used. Donor age, sex, ethnicity and CMV serostatus were collected together with the repertoire data. The study aimed to test whether signatures of past pathogen exposure could be identified by cataloging public T cell receptors. All discovery cohort repertoires had been generated on a single sequencing platform. Rather than using new phenotypic data, the later analysis identified candidate immune exposures from TCR beta sequences and from how often those sequences occurred across donors. Among a few hundred genotyped donors of the cohort, an average of about 240,000 unique TCR beta nucleotide sequences were sequenced per donor, around 20% of them non-productive.

From the cysteine through the phenylalanine, the CDR3 covers 17 amino acids. This entry keeps only the CDR3 DNA: 51 bases, framed from base 1. Via the germline V gene, CDR1 is MDHEN and CDR2 SYDVKM. Unmatched junction bases come to 15, with V trimmed by 8 bases and J by 7 bases. The library was prepared using the immunoSEQ multiplex PCR assay. A mixture of 60 forward primers for TCR Vbeta segments and 13 reverse primers for TCR Jbeta segments was used in the multiplex PCR. Amplification of the CDR3 region of rearranged TCR beta genes was performed with a multiplex PCR assay on genomic DNA. On the Illumina HiSeq System, the amplified TCR beta libraries were sequenced as 87-base-pair reads. Per the source publication's procedure: In a later analysis, approximately 74 million unique TCR beta chains were counted across the 500 to 700 repertoires, and approximately 11 million of these chains were shared by at least two donors. Raw reads were error-corrected and collapsed into unique sequences by a nearest-neighbor algorithm in which closely related sequences were merged to remove PCR and sequencing errors. Alignment of CDR3 sequences to IMGT reference sequences was used to assign V, D and J gene segments. For a sequence to be retained, a match of at least six nucleotides to both a V gene segment and a J gene segment was required. A rearrangement counted as productive if the CDR3 had no stop codons and remained in frame with V and J, and every other rearrangement counted as non-productive. CDR3 was defined according to IMGT convention as the region running from the second conserved V-encoded cysteine to the conserved J-encoded phenylalanine. In an earlier analysis of around 640 of the donors, sequences lacking an unambiguous match to a single V gene segment were excluded. An earlier analysis of roughly 590 of the donors called V segments functional above 56.7% productive rearrangements and segregating when the between-donor standard deviation exceeded 5%. A statistical classification framework was built to diagnose cytomegalovirus status from the catalog of TCR beta chain sequences. A later analysis assigned V and J genes by comparing TCR nucleotide sequences with IMGT/GENE-DB human TR gene sequences. Using the TCRdist pipeline, a later analysis assigned CDR3 sequences along with most-parsimonious VDJ recombination scenarios. In a later analysis, each TCR beta chain was defined by its CDR3 amino acid sequence together with its V-gene family, and reads without a unique V-gene family were excluded. To address suspected cross-contamination and a sequencing artifact, a later analysis removed 592 highly shared, low-generation-probability nucleotide sequences. A later analysis calculated a clonal expansion index for each public chain from normalized within-repertoire ranks of inferred template counts. Generation probabilities in a later analysis came from a VDJ recombination model fitted to out-of-frame rearrangements, and those results were checked against IGoR. In a later analysis, hypergeometric tests were used to score TCR-TCR, TCR-HLA and TCR-CMV co-occurrence, with a repertoire-size bias correction applied to TCR pairs. False discovery rates were estimated in a later analysis by permuting HLA or CMV assignments 20 times. A later analysis grouped co-occurring TCRs with DBSCAN, adding TCRdist sequence similarity when clustering within HLA-allele-positive subsets. For co-occurrence clustering, repertoires with fewer than 30,000 or more than 120,000 public chains were excluded, along with 4 to 6 repertoires with anomalous nucleotide sharing. What TCRdb holds here is the immuneACCESS table cut down to in-frame rearrangements. Part of the clones is not present; checked against another copy, under half of the missing clones reflect an unresolved V gene, and the others are unexplained. D and trimming come from the DNA, and the V and J calls and clone size come from that table. This sample comprises about 88,000 clones, approximately 90% of them detected only once. Around 2.5% of the sample is in the top ten clones.

General study outcomes and caveats: In vitro tests confirmed that a few of the cytomegalovirus-associated TCR beta chains recognize cytomegalovirus antigens. Compared with the roughly 670-donor mean, donors in an Asian-associated ancestry cluster had fewer N-insertions in productive TCRs, according to a later genetic analysis. An association between a missense DCLRE1C variant and V-gene and J-gene trimming of TCR beta chains was found in a later genetic analysis and replicated in an independent cohort. Assigning TCR associations to individual alleles was difficult when HLA alleles, especially DR and DQ, strongly co-occurred. A later analysis found that HLA-associated TCR beta chains were more clonally expanded and had lower generation probabilities than equally common non-associated chains. The classifier was reported to diagnose cytomegalovirus status with high specificity and sensitivity in both the original and validation cohorts. It was suggested by the authors that the approach could potentially be generalized to other disease states and immunological phenotypes. In an earlier analysis of 450 to 750 of the donors, most TCR beta V segments appeared in productive rearrangements about 87% or about 30% of the time, broadly matching IMGT annotations. A cluster of highly shared sequence variants was judged likely to represent a technical artifact of the sequencing pipeline. The presence/absence analyses assumed that sequencing depth was roughly uniform across donors, and that assumption may not be true. Because HLA typing was unavailable for some donors at each locus, only the typed subset was used in association tests. Several of the top co-occurrence clusters appeared to be linked to parvovirus B19, influenza, CMV and Epstein-Barr virus, according to a later analysis. In a later analysis, about 16,000 TCR beta sequences were associated with specific HLA alleles at a false discovery rate of 0.05. According to a later analysis, most CMV-associated TCR beta chains appeared to be HLA-restricted, and the HLA associations seemed to be driven largely by CMV exposure. The study listed 150 to 200 TCR beta chains as associated with cytomegalovirus. Most TCR sequences were seen in very few donors, while some public TCRs were found in many individuals. A later analysis found that TCR association rates varied across HLA loci, with DRB1 alleles showing the most associated TCRs and HLA-C alleles the fewest. A further reported finding was that TCR beta sequences accurately predicted the HLA-A and HLA-B alleles for most subjects in the first cohort. This cohort had only TCR beta chains sequenced, and the lack of alpha or paired-chain data limited which features could be detected. Correlated functional status among segregating V segments might be attributable to linkage disequilibrium, but an unknown experimental factor could not be ruled out. The only immune exposure information available for the cohort was CMV serostatus. The earlier analysis of around 600 of the donors excluded some 16 rarely observed V segments, including chromosome 9 orphons, because counts were too low. Because the 87-base-pair reads could not distinguish some IMGT-functional V segments, including TRBV6-2 and TRBV6-3, those segments were excluded.

Comments on this clone: The antigen it recognizes is unknown. Base qualities are not recorded, but no much larger clone differs from it by a single base.

In total, more than 500 healthy bone marrow donors made up the cohort. At the time of sampling, all cohort members were nominally healthy, though unrecorded immune exposures were likely present. The donor tested CMV seronegative, placing the donor among the 350 or so seronegative members of the cohort. Every donor gave a peripheral blood sample, and the peripheral blood mononuclear cells from that sample were used for TCR beta sequencing. Genomic DNA extraction from the blood cell samples was performed with the Qiagen DNeasy Blood Extraction Kit. Here the chain combines TRBV28 and TRBJ2-1; 12 nucleotides in the junction match TRBD2. The clonotype comes from a man aged 18 to 35 in good health and CMV-seronegative. Sequenced: PBMCs. The CDR3 protein sequence reads: CASLGTLAGGWGNEQFF. The nucleotides read TGTGCCAGCCTCGGGACCCTAGCGGGAGGGTGGGGTAATGAGCAGTTCTTC.